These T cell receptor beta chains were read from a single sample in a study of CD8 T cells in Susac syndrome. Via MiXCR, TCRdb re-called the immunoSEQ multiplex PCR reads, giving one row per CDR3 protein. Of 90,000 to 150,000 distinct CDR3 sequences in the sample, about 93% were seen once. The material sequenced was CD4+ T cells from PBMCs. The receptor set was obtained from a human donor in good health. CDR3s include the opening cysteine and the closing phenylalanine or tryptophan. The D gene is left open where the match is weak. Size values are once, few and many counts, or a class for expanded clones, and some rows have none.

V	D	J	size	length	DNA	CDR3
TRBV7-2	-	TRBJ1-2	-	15	TGTGCCAGCAGCCCCAACCTCCGGACGGTATATGGCTACACCTTC	CASSPNLRTVYGYTF
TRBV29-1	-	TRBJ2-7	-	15	TGCAGCGTTGAAGAAGTGACCGGGACGGCCTACGAGCAGTACTTC	CSVEEVTGTAYEQYF
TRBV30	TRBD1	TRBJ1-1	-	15	TGTGCCTGGAGTATAGGGGGCACGACCCACACTGAAGCTTTCTTT	CAWSIGGTTHTEAFF
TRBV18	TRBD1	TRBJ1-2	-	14	TGTGCCAGCTCACCAGGGGACAGCTCGGATGGCTACACCTTC	CASSPGDSSDGYTF
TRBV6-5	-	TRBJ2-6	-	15	TGTGCCAGCAGGCCGACAGTCTCTGGGGCCAACGTCCTGACTTTC	CASRPTVSGANVLTF
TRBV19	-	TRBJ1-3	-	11	TGTGCCAGTGACGCCGGAAACACCATATATTTT	CASDAGNTIYF
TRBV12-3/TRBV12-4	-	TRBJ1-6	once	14	TGTGCCAGCATCGATAGCTCCTATAATTCACCCCTCCACTTT	CASIDSSYNSPLHF
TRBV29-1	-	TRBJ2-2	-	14	TGCACCCCCGGGACTTCGGCTTTTGCCGGGGAGCTGTTTTTT	CTPGTSAFAGELFF
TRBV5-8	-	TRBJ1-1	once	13	TGTGCCAGCAGCGGAACAGAGTACACTGAAGCTTTCTTT	CASSGTEYTEAFF
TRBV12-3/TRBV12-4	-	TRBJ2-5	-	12	TGTGCCAGCAGTTGGGGCGGGGAGACCCAGTACTTC	CASSWGGETQYF
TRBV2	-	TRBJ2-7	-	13	TGTGCCAGCATCGAGCGGGTCCACTACGAGCAGTACTTC	CASIERVHYEQYF
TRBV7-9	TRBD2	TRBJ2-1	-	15	TGTGCCAGCAACCGAGCGGGAGTGGGTTACAATGAGCAGTTCTTC	CASNRAGVGYNEQFF
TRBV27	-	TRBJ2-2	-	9	TGTGCAGGCACCGGGGAGCTGTTTTTT	CAGTGELFF
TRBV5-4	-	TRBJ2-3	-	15	TGTGCCAGTGGCCTGGGGGACACCGGGAAAGATACGCAGTATTTT	CASGLGDTGKDTQYF
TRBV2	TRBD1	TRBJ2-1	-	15	TGTGCCAGCAGCCCGGGACAGAAATCCTACAATGAGCAGTTCTTC	CASSPGQKSYNEQFF
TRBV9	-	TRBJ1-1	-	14	TGTGCCAGCAGCGCCGCCGTTCGGAACACTGAAGCTTTCTTT	CASSAAVRNTEAFF
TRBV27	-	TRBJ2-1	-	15	TGTGCCAGCAGTTGGTGGCCTGGTCAACACAATGAGCAGTTCTTC	CASSWWPGQHNEQFF
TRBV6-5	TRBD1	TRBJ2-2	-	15	TGTGCCAGCAGACGTGACAGGGGGAACACCGGGGAGCTGTTTTTT	CASRRDRGNTGELFF
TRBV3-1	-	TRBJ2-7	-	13	TGTGCCAGCAGCCAAGTCGGGTCCTACGAGCAGTACTTC	CASSQVGSYEQYF
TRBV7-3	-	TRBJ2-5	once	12	TGTGCCAGCAGCCCGACCGGGGGGACCCAGTACTTC	CASSPTGGTQYF
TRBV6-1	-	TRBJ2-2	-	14	TGTGCCAGCAGTCTAGCGTGGGGAACCGGGGAGCTGTTTTTT	CASSLAWGTGELFF
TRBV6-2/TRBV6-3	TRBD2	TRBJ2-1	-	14	TGTGCCAGCAGTTCGTGGGAGGGCCAATATGAGCAGTTCTTC	CASSSWEGQYEQFF
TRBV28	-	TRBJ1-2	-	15	TGTGCCAGCACCACTCCGGCGGGGGGCAGCTATGGCTACACCTTC	CASTTPAGGSYGYTF
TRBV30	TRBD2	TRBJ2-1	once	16	TGTGCCTGGAGTGGAACGACTAGCGGGAGGTACAATGAGCAGTTCTTC	CAWSGTTSGRYNEQFF
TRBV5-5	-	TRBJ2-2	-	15	TGTGCCAGCAGCACATCCGGGACGGCAGGCGGGGAGCTGTTTTTT	CASSTSGTAGGELFF
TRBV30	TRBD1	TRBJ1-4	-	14	TGTGCCTGGAGTTGGACAGGGGGTAATGAAAAACTGTTTTTT	CAWSWTGGNEKLFF
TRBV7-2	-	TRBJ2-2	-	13	TGTGCCAGCAGCTTCGATTCGGTCGGGGAGCTGTTTTTT	CASSFDSVGELFF
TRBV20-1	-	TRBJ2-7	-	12	TGCAGTGCTAGGGGACCCTTCTACGAGCAGTACTTC	CSARGPFYEQYF
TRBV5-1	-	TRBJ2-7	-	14	TGCGCCAGCAGCTTGGGGAAGGATGCCGGCGAGCAGTACTTC	CASSLGKDAGEQYF
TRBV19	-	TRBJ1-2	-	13	TGTGCCAGTAGTGGACGTCCTAACTATGGCTACACCTTC	CASSGRPNYGYTF
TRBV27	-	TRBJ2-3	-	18	TGTGCCAGCAGTTTATCTCGTCCGGGACTCCAGACCACAGATACGCAGTATTTT	CASSLSRPGLQTTDTQYF
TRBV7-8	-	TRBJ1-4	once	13	TGTGCCAGCAGCTTCTTAGAGACCGAAAAACTGTTTTTT	CASSFLETEKLFF
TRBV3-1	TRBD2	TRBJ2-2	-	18	TGTGCCAGCAGCCGGTCACTAGCGGGAGGGCCCAACACCGGGGAGCTGTTTTTT	CASSRSLAGGPNTGELFF
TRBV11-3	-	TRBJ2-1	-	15	TGTGCCAGCAGCTCCGGACCCCCCTCCTACAATGAGCAGTTCTTC	CASSSGPPSYNEQFF
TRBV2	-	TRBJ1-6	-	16	TGTGCCAGCAGTGGAGGGGATGGGGGATTAAGTTCACCCCTCCACTTT	CASSGGDGGLSSPLHF
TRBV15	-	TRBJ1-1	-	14	TGTGCCACCAGCAGAGGACAGGCGGAGGGAGAAGCTTTCTTT	CATSRGQAEGEAFF
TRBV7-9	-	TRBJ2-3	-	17	TGTGCCAGCAGCTCCCCGGGGGCCAGCGCTAGCACAGATACGCAGTATTTT	CASSSPGASASTDTQYF
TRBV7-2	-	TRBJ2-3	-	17	TGTGCCAGCAGCTTACGCGCAGGGCCTACTAGCACAGATACGCAGTATTTT	CASSLRAGPTSTDTQYF
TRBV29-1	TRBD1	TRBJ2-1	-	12	TGCAGCGTTGGGCTGGACAGGGAAGTCGGGTTCTTC	CSVGLDREVGFF
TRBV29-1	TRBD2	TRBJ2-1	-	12	TGCAGCGTTGGCCAAGCGGGAGGCGAGCGGTTCTTC	CSVGQAGGERFF
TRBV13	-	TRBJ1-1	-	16	TGTGCCAGCAGCTTAGGAATGGTACGGTTGGGCACTGAAGCTTTCTTT	CASSLGMVRLGTEAFF
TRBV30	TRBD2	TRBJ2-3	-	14	TGTGCCTGGAGTGTAGCGGGAGTTGGAGATACGCAGTATTTT	CAWSVAGVGDTQYF
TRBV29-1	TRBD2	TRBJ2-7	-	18	TGCAGCGTTGCGGGACACATATTCCTAGCGGGAGTTGGGTACGAGCAGTACTTC	CSVAGHIFLAGVGYEQYF
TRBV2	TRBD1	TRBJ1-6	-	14	TGTGCCAGCAGTCGGGACAGGGGGAATTCACCCCTCCACTTT	CASSRDRGNSPLHF
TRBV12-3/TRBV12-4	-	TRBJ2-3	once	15	TGTGCCAGCAGTTTACGTCGGTATAGCACAGATACGCAGTATTTT	CASSLRRYSTDTQYF
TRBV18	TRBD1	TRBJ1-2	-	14	TGTGCCAGCTCACCAATACAGGGGCAGATTGGCTACACCTTC	CASSPIQGQIGYTF
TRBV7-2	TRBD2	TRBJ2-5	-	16	TGTGCCAGCAGCCGGCGACTAGCGGGAGTTGGGGAGACCCAGTACTTC	CASSRRLAGVGETQYF
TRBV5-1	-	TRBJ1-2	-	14	TGCGCCAGCAGCTTGGGGTGGGCAGTCTATGGCTACACCTTC	CASSLGWAVYGYTF
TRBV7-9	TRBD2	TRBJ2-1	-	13	TGTGCCAGCAGCTTATACCCGGGAGGTGAGCAGTTCTTC	CASSLYPGGEQFF
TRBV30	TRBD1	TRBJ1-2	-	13	TGTGCCTGGAGTGCGACAGGGAACTATGGCTACACCTTC	CAWSATGNYGYTF
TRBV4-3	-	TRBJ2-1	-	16	TGCGCCAGCAGCCATCTCAACAGCCAGGGGACCAATGAGCAGTTCTTC	CASSHLNSQGTNEQFF
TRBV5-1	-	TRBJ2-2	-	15	TGCGCCAGCAGCCCGTCAGCCAGGAACACCGGGGAGCTGTTTTTT	CASSPSARNTGELFF
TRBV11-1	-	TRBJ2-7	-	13	TGTGCCAGCAGCTTTACATCAGTGTACGAGCAGTACTTC	CASSFTSVYEQYF
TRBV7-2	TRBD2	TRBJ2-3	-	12	TGTGCCAGCAACGGGAGGGGGGATACGCAGTATTTT	CASNGRGDTQYF
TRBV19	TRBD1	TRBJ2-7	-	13	TGTGCCACACAACCGGGACAGGGTTACGAGCAGTACTTC	CATQPGQGYEQYF
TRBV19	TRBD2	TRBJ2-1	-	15	TGTGCCAGTAGTACTAGCGGGAGATCCTACAATGAGCAGTTCTTC	CASSTSGRSYNEQFF
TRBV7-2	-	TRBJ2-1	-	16	TGTGCCAGCAGCAAAGCCGGACAGAGCTCCTACAATGAGCAGTTCTTC	CASSKAGQSSYNEQFF
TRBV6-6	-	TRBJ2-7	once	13	TGTGCCAGCAGTTACGAAAAGACCGACCTGGAGTACTTC	CASSYEKTDLEYF
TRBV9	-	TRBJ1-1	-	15	TGTGCCAGCAGCGTAGGCCGTGCCATGAACACTGAAGCTTTCTTT	CASSVGRAMNTEAFF
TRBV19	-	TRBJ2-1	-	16	TGTGCCAGTAGTATAGAGGCCTCAAGCTCCTACAATGAGCAGTTCTTC	CASSIEASSSYNEQFF